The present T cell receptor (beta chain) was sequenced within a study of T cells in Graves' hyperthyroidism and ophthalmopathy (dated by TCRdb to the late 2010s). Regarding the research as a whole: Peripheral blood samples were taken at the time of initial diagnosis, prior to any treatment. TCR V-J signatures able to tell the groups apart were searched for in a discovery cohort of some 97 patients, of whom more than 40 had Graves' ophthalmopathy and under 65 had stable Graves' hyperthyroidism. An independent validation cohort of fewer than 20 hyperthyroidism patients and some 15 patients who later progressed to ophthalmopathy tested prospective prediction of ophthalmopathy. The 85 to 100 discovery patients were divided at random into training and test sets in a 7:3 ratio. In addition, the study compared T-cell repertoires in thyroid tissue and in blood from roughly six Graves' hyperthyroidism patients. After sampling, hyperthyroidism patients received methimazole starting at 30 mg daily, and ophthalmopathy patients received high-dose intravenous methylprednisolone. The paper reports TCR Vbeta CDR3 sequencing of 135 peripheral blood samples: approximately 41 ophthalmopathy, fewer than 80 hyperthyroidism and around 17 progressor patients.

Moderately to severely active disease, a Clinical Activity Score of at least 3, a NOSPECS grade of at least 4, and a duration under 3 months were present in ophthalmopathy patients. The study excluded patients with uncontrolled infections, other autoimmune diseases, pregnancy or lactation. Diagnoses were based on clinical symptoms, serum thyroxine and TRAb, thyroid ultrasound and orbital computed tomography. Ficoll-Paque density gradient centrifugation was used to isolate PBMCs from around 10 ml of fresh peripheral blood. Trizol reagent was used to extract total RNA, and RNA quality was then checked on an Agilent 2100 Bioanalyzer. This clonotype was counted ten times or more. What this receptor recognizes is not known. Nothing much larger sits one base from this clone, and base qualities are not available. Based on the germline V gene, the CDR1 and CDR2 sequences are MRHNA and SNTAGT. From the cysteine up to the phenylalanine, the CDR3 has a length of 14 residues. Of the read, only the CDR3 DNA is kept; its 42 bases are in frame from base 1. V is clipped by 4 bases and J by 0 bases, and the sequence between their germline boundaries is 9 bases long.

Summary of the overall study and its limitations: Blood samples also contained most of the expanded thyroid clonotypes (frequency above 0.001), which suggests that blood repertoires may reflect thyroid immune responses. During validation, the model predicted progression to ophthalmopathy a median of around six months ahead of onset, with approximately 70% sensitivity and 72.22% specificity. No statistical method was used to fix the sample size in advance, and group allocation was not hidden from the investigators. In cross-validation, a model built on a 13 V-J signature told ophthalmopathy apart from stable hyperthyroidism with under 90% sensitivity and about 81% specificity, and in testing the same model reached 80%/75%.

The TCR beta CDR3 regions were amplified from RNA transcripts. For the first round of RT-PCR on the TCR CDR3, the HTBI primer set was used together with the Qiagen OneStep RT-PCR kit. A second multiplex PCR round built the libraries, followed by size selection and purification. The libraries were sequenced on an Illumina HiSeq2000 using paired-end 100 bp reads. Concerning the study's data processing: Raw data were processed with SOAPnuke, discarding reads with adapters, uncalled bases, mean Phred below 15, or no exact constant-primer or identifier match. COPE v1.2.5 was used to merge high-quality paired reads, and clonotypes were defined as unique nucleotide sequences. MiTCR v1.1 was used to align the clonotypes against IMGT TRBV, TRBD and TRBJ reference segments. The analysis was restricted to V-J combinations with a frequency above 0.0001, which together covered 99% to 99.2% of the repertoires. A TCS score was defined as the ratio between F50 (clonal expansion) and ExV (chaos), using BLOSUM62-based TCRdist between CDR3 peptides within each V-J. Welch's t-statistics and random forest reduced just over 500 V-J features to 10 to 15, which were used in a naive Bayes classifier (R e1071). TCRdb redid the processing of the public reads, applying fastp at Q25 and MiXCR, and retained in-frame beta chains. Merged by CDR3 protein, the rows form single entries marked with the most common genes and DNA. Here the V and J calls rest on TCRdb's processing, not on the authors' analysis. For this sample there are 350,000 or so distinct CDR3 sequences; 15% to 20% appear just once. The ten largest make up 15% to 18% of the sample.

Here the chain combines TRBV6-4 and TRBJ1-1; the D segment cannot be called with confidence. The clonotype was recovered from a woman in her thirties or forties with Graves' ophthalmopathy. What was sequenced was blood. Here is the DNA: TGTGCCAGCAGTGGTACAAAAGTGAACACTGAAGCTTTCTTT. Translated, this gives CASSGTKVNTEAFF.